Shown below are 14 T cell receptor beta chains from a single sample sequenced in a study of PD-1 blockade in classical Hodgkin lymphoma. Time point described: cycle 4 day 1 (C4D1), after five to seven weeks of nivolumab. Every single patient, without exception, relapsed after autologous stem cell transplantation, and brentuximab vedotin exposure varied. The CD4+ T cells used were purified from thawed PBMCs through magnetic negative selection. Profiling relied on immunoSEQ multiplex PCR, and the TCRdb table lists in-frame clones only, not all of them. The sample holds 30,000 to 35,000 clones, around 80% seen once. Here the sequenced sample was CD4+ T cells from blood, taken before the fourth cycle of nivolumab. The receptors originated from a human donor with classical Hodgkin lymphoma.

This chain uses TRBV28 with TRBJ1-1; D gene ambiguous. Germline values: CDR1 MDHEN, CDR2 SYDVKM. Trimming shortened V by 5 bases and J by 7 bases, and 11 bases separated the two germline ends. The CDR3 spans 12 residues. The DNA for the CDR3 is TGTGCCAGCAGTGGGGAGGATGTTGAAGCTTTCTTT. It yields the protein CASSGEDVEAFF.

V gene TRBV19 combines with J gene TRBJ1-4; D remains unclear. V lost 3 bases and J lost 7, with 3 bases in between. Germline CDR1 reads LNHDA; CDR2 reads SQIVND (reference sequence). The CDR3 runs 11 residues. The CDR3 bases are TGTGCCAGTAGTATCCGTGAAAAACTGTTTTTT. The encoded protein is CASSIREKLFF.

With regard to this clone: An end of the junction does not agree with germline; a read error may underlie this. CDR3 nucleotides: TGTGCCAGCAGCTTAGCGCTTGCCCAGGGGTTCCAAGCGACCCAGTACTTC. This gives the protein CASSLALAQGFQATQYF. This rearrangement joins TRBV11-2 to TRBJ2-5; D perhaps matches TRBD1 (6 bases). The CDR3 spans 17 residues. CDR1 is SGHAT, CDR2 FQNNGV, per germline.

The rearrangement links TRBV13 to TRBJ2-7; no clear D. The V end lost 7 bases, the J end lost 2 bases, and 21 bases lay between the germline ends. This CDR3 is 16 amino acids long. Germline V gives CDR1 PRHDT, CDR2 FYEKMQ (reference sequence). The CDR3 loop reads CASTSKAAASTYEQYF. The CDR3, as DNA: TGTGCCAGCACCTCAAAGGCGGCCGCTTCCACCTACGAGCAGTACTTC.

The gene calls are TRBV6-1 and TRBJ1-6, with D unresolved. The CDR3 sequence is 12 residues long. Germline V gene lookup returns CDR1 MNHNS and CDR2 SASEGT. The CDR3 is CAFGPHNSPLHF. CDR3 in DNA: TGTGCTTTCGGACCGCATAATTCACCCCTCCACTTT.

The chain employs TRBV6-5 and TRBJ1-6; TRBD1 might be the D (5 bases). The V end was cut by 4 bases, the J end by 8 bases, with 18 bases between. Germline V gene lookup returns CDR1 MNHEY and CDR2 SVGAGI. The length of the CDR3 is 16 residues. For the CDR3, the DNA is TGTGCCAGCAGTTCAGACAGAAATGTAGCCTATTCACCCCTCCACTTT. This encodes CASSSDRNVAYSPLHF.

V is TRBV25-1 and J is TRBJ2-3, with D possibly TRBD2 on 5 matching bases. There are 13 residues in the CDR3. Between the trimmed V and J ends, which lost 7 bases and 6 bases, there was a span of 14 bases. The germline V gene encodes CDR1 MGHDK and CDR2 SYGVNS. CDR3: CASNRGSLDTQYF. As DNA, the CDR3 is TGTGCCAGCAACCGCGGGTCTCTGGATACGCAGTATTTT.

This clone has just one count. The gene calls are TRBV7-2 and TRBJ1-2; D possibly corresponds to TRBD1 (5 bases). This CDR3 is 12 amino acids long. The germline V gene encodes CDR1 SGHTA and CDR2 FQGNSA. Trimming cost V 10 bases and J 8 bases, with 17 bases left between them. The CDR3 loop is CATLGRRGGYTF. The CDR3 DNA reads TGTGCCACCTTGGGACGGCGGGGGGGCTACACCTTC.

CDR3 sequence (DNA): TGTGCCAGCACCCCCTTCCTACTAAACTACAATGAGCAGTTCTTC. This gives the protein CASTPFLLNYNEQFF. V is TRBV11-2 and J is TRBJ2-1; no clear D gene. The germline V gene has CDR1 SGHAT and CDR2 FQNNGV. Deletions cut 7 bases from V and 3 bases from J, with 16 bases between. The CDR3 consists of 15 residues. Variable domain in full (rest from reference TRBV11-2 and TRBJ2-1): EAGVAQSPRYKIIEKRQSVAFWCNPISGHATLYWYQQILGQGPKLLIQFQNNGVVDDSQLPKDRFSAERLKGVDSTLKIQPAKLEDSAVYLCASTPFLLNYNEQFFGPGTRLTVL.

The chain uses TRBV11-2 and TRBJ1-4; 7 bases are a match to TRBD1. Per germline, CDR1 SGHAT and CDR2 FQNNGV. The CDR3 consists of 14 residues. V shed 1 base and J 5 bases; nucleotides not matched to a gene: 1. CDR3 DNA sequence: TGTGCCAGCAGCTTAGGCAGGGGGAATGAAAAACTGTTTTTT. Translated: CASSLGRGNEKLFF.

The CDR3 nucleotides read TGTGCCAGCAGATCGACAGGGAGCTCTGGAAACACCATATATTTT. Protein sequence: CASRSTGSSGNTIYF. This chain connects TRBV2 to TRBJ1-3; 7 bases align to TRBD1. V trimming: 6 bases; J trimming: 0 bases; junction bases outside the gene matches: 5. The CDR3 totals 15 residues. Germline loops: CDR1 SNHLY, CDR2 FYNNEI.

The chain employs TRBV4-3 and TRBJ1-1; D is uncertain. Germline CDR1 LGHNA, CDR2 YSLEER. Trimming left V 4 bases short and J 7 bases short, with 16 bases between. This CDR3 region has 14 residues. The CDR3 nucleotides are TGCGCCAGCAGCCCCCTCCTCTTAAACGTTGAAGCTTTCTTT. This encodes CASSPLLLNVEAFF.

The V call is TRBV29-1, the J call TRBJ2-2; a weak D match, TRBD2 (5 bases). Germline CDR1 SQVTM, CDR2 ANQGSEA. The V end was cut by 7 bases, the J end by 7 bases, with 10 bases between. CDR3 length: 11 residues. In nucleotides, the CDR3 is TGCAGCGCCGAGGGCGGCGGGGAGCTGTTTTTT. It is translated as CSAEGGGELFF.

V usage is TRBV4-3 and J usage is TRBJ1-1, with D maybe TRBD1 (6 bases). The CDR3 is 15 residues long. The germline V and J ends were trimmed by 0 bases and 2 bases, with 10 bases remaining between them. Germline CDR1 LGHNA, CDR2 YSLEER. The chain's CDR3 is CASSQEGGRNTEAFF. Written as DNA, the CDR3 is TGCGCCAGCAGCCAAGAGGGGGGGCGTAACACTGAAGCTTTCTTT.